This paragraph reports one T cell receptor beta chain. V shed 2 bases and J shed 7 bases, with 20 bases lying between them. The CDR3 covers 17 residues. CDR1 is SGHTA and CDR2 is FQGNSA in the germline V gene. The data are from a study of blood T cell repertoires in COVID-19. Study summary: Samples representing acute and convalescent COVID-19 were sourced from the United States, Italy and Spain. The cDNA or gDNA used as material had been derived from T cells, B-cell-depleted T cells, or PBMCs.

Data came from immunoSEQ multiplex PCR; TCRdb stores just in-frame clones and leaves some out. This sample has approximately 300,000 clones, with 70% to 90% found just once. The chain has TRBV7-2 and TRBJ1-4, with D possibly being TRBD1 (6 bases). The clonotype comes from a woman aged 25 to 45 who had recovered from COVID-19. The sample taken for sequencing was PBMCs or T cells enriched from blood (not recorded which). The CDR3 sequence is CASSLNYRVSNGEKLFF. CDR3 DNA: TGTGCCAGCAGCTTAAACTACAGGGTTTCCAACGGTGAAAAACTGTTTTTT.